One sample yielded the 30 T cell receptor beta chains listed below, sequenced in a study of blood T cell repertoires in COVID-19 (dated by TCRdb to 2020 to 2022). Library method: the immunoSEQ multiplex PCR assay. Imported from immuneACCESS, the table was reduced by TCRdb to in-frame sequences with V and J called. These copies leave out some clones; in studies compared against another copy, an unresolved V gene accounts for under half, and the cause of the remainder is not known. The sample table holds some 250,000 clones, of which 81% were seen once. 6.5% to 9% of the sample is taken by the ten largest. The source material was peripheral blood. Receptors were obtained from a woman older than 75 with COVID-19, enrolled during active disease.

This rearrangement joins TRBV29-1 to TRBJ2-1; perhaps TRBD1 as D (6 bases). The CDR3 is 12 residues long. Trimming took 7 bases from V and 1 from J, leaving 8 bases between them. Germline CDR1 SQVTM, CDR2 ANQGSEA. The CDR3 DNA sequence: TGCAGCGCCAGGGGTTCCTACAATGAGCAGTTCTTC. It encodes CSARGSYNEQFF.

The chain couples TRBV7-9 to TRBJ2-5; D may be TRBD2 (5 bases). Germline V gives CDR1 SEHNR, CDR2 FQNEAQ (reference sequence). The CDR3 sequence is 13 residues long. Trimming took off 6 bases at V and 2 bases at J, with 10 bases between the two ends. The CDR3 region has the DNA TGTGCCAGCAGGTTCGGGGTTCAAGAGACCCAGTACTTC. This sequence encodes CASRFGVQETQYF.

V is TRBV18 and J is TRBJ2-1; perhaps TRBD1 as D (5 bases). This CDR3 region has 15 residues. Trimming pared 0 bases from V and 6 bases from J, leaving 12 bases between. Per the germline V gene, CDR1 is KGHSH and CDR2 is LQKENI. The chain's CDR3 is CASSPPSSRGNEQFF. The CDR3 DNA is TGTGCCAGCTCACCACCGAGCTCTAGGGGCAATGAGCAGTTCTTC. Complete variable domain (other parts from reference TRBV18 and TRBJ2-1): NAGVMQNPRHLVRRRGQEARLRCSPMKGHSHVYWYRQLPEEGLKFMVYLQKENIIDESGMPKERFSAEFPKEGPSILRIQQVVRGDSAAYFCASSPPSSRGNEQFFGPGTRLTVL.

The chain carries TRBV7-9 and TRBJ1-1; D gene ambiguous. Trimming took 0 bases from V and 3 from J, leaving 11 bases between them. The CDR3 is made up of 15 amino acids. Germline V gene lookup returns CDR1 SEHNR and CDR2 FQNEAQ (reference sequence). The CDR3 loop is CASSLAEGAYTEAFF. The CDR3, as DNA: TGTGCCAGCAGCTTAGCGGAGGGTGCGTACACTGAAGCTTTCTTT.

The chain recombines TRBV28 with TRBJ2-1; the match to TRBD2 covers 7 bases. Germline lookup yields CDR1 MDHEN and CDR2 SYDVKM. The CDR3 totals 15 residues. After removal of 7 bases from V and 6 bases from J, the junction contained 12 bases not matched to a gene. The CDR3 region has the DNA TGTGCCAGCAAGACTAGCTATTTATGGGGCAATGAGCAGTTCTTC. Protein product: CASKTSYLWGNEQFF.

The chain carries TRBV5-1 and TRBJ2-5; a weak D match, TRBD2 (6 bases). The CDR3 extends over 14 amino acids. Germline-derived CDR1 and CDR2 are SGHRS and YFSETQ. The V end was cut by 4 bases, the J end by 5 bases, with 15 bases between. The CDR3 DNA sequence: TGCGCCAGCAGCCCAACGGGAGCCGTGGAGACCCAGTACTTC. It is translated as CASSPTGAVETQYF.

This sequence joins TRBV5-6 and TRBJ1-6, with a weak D call TRBD1 (6 bases). The germline V and J ends were trimmed by 3 bases and 4 bases, with 11 bases remaining between them. This CDR3 has 15 amino acids. From germline, CDR1 is SGHDT and CDR2 YYEEEE. The CDR3 DNA sequence: TGTGCCAGCAGCTATCGACAGGATTATAATTCACCCCTCCACTTT. This sequence encodes CASSYRQDYNSPLHF.

J is TRBJ2-5 and V is TRBV14, with D uncertain. Germline CDR1 reads SGHDN; CDR2 reads FVKESK. This CDR3 region has 13 residues. V gave up 3 bases and J gave up 2 bases, with 7 bases separating them. The DNA of the CDR3 is TGTGCCAGCAGCCATCTCCTACAAGAGACCCAGTACTTC. This sequence encodes CASSHLLQETQYF. Variable domain in full (rest from reference TRBV14 and TRBJ2-5): EAGVTQFPSHSVIEKGQTVTLRCDPISGHDNLYWYRRVMGKEIKFLLHFVKESKQDESGMPNNRFLAERTGGTYSTLKVQPAELEDSGVYFCASSHLLQETQYFGPGTRLLVL.

V is TRBV19 and J is TRBJ2-4; TRBD1 is a possible D gene (5 bases). The CDR3 length is 15 residues. Germline V gene sequence: CDR1 LNHDA, CDR2 SQIVND (reference sequence). Trimming left V 5 bases short and J 1 base short, with 12 bases between. CDR3 sequence: CASSGAAEAKNIQYF. The CDR3 DNA is TGTGCCAGTAGTGGGGCCGCCGAGGCCAAAAACATTCAGTACTTC.

The rearrangement uses TRBV5-1 and TRBJ2-3; 9 bases agree with TRBD1. The V and J ends lost 3 bases and 4 bases, in that order; junction bases with no gene match: 9. The CDR3 spans 16 residues. Germline V lookup: CDR1 SGHRS, CDR2 YFSETQ. CDR3 sequence reads: CASSYRGLAEADTQYF. Here the CDR3 DNA reads TGCGCCAGCAGCTACAGGGGGCTTGCCGAAGCAGATACGCAGTATTTT.

The chain links TRBV20-1 to TRBJ2-1; 7 bases are a match to TRBD2. The J segment lost 8 bases and the V segment lost 3 bases, leaving 10 bases of the junction unmatched. The CDR3 runs 14 residues. The V gene's germline CDR1 is DFQATT and CDR2 SNEGSKA (reference sequence). The CDR3 DNA sequence: TGCAGTGCTAGTGAAGGCGGGAGAGTTGATGAGCAGTTCTTC. Protein sequence: CSASEGGRVDEQFF.

This chain connects TRBV13 to TRBJ1-6; D might be TRBD1 (5 bases). The germline V and J ends were trimmed by 1 base and 7 bases, with 17 bases remaining between them. The CDR3 is made up of 17 amino acids. Germline CDR1 PRHDT, CDR2 FYEKMQ (reference sequence). The CDR3 loop reads CASSLVWGGIGNSPLHF. CDR3 nucleotide sequence: TGTGCCAGCAGCTTAGTCTGGGGGGGAATTGGGAATTCACCCCTCCACTTT. Full variable domain (rest looked up from reference TRBV13 and TRBJ1-6): AAGVIQSPRHLIKEKRETATLKCYPIPRHDTVYWYQQGPGQDPQFLISFYEKMQSDKGSIPDRFSAQQFSDYHSELNMSSLELGDSALYFCASSLVWGGIGNSPLHFGNGTRLTVT.

A single count supports this clone. The chain has TRBV13 and TRBJ1-3; tentative D call: TRBD1 (6 bases). Germline CDR1 and CDR2: PRHDT and FYEKMQ (reference sequence). Trimming took 1 base from V and 8 from J, leaving 15 bases between them. The CDR3 loop spans 15 amino acids. The CDR3, as DNA: TGTGCCAGCAGCTTAGAGGGGAGAGGGGGAGACACCATATATTTT. Encoded protein: CASSLEGRGGDTIYF.

This chain uses TRBV5-1 with TRBJ2-7, with D possibly matching TRBD1 (5 bases). Trimming stripped 0 bases from V and 3 bases from J, with 10 bases between. CDR1 is SGHRS, CDR2 YFSETQ, per germline. This CDR3 has 14 amino acids. In DNA, the CDR3 is TGCGCCAGCAGCTTGGAAGGACAATACTACGAGCAGTACTTC. It codes for CASSLEGQYYEQYF.

The CDR3 sequence: CASSPRDITGTQYF. For the CDR3, the DNA is TGTGCCAGCAGCCCCCGGGACATAACAGGAACGCAGTATTTT. The rearrangement links TRBV3-1 (or the pseudogene TRBV3-2) to TRBJ2-3, with D maybe TRBD1 (6 bases). CDR1 is LGHDT, CDR2 YNNKEL, per germline (reference sequence). The length of the CDR3 is 14 residues. V lost 4 bases and J 9 bases, leaving 17 bases between the germline ends.

The chain links TRBV5-1 to TRBJ1-2; D is undetermined. V was shortened by 2 bases and J by 0 bases, with 8 bases between the two germline ends. CDR1 and CDR2 (germline): SGHRS, YFSETQ. This CDR3 comprises 14 residues. The CDR3 DNA reads as TGCGCCAGCAGCTTCGGCGGAGCTAACTATGGCTACACCTTC. It yields the protein CASSFGGANYGYTF.

V usage is TRBV5-1 and J usage is TRBJ2-3; 8 bases align to TRBD2. Germline-derived CDR1 and CDR2 are SGHRS and YFSETQ. V was pared by 3 bases and J by 9 bases, with 3 bases of the junction left unmatched. This CDR3 has 12 residues. The CDR3 sequence is CASSSERGTQYF. The CDR3 DNA reads TGCGCCAGCAGCTCCGAGCGGGGGACGCAGTATTTT.

The J gene is TRBJ2-3, the V gene TRBV18, with a weak D call TRBD2 (6 bases). Germline CDR1 reads KGHSH; CDR2 reads LQKENI. The CDR3 extends over 15 amino acids. V was trimmed by 3 bases and J by 1 base, leaving 11 bases between them. In DNA form, the CDR3 reads TGTGCCAGCTCACCGGGTAGCGGTCGCACAGATACGCAGTATTTT. Amino acids: CASSPGSGRTDTQYF.

In its sample, this clone was seen a few times. This chain joins TRBV28 and TRBJ1-2; D unresolved. V dropped 8 bases and J dropped 0 bases, with 22 bases sitting between them. Germline V gene lookup returns CDR1 MDHEN and CDR2 SYDVKM. The CDR3 loop spans 17 amino acids. The CDR3 region is CASLSGEVKLTNYGYTF. The CDR3 bases are TGTGCCAGCCTTTCCGGCGAGGTTAAACTGACTAACTATGGCTACACCTTC.

This chain connects TRBV4-1 to TRBJ2-7; 8 bases match TRBD1. CDR1 MGHRA and CDR2 YSYEKL come from the germline V gene. V lost 3 bases, J lost 9 bases, and 16 bases stayed unmatched. This CDR3 is built from 16 residues. CDR3 region: CASSQIPTGGPWGQYF. CDR3 DNA sequence: TGCGCCAGCAGCCAGATACCAACAGGGGGACCCTGGGGGCAGTACTTC.

V and J are TRBV19 and TRBJ1-1; possibly TRBD1 for D (6 bases). Trimming stripped 7 bases from V and 9 bases from J, with 21 bases between. Germline lookup yields CDR1 LNHDA and CDR2 SQIVND (reference sequence). The CDR3 runs to 14 residues. The CDR3 bases are TGTGCCAGTAAAACGACAGGCACGCACGCCCAAGCTTTCTTT. Its translation is CASKTTGTHAQAFF.

J is TRBJ1-1 and V is TRBV6-5, with D perhaps matching TRBD1 (5 bases). CDR3 length: 15 amino acids. V was trimmed by 10 bases and J by 3 bases, leaving 21 bases between them. Germline CDR1 and CDR2: MNHEY and SVGAGI. CDR3 DNA sequence: TGTGCCACCAGGGCTCTCCTTACGGGGGACACTGAAGCTTTCTTT. Translation: CATRALLTGDTEAFF.

The chain recombines TRBV11-3 with TRBJ2-1; TRBD1 matches at 8 bases. The CDR3 has 16 residues. CDR1 is SGHNT and CDR2 is YENEEA in the germline V gene. V gave up 5 bases and J gave up 6 bases; unmatched junction bases: 12. CDR3 sequence: CASSARQGMGGNEQFF. In DNA form, the CDR3 reads TGTGCCAGCAGCGCACGACAGGGGATGGGCGGCAATGAGCAGTTCTTC.

The rearrangement joins TRBV10-3 to TRBJ1-1; D not certain. In germline, CDR1 is ENHRY, CDR2 SYGVKD. The CDR3 is made up of 14 amino acids. V lost 3 bases and J lost 3, with 11 bases in between. The CDR3 nucleotides read TGTGCCATCAGTGATAGTGTGAGGGACACTGAAGCTTTCTTT. Protein: CAISDSVRDTEAFF.

The CDR3 spells CASSLHSRGTYNEQFF. DNA of the CDR3: TGTGCCAGTAGTTTACATAGCCGAGGCACCTACAATGAGCAGTTCTTC. V is TRBV19 and J is TRBJ2-1; D remains unclear. Looked up from germline, CDR1 is LNHDA and CDR2 is SQIVND (reference sequence). The CDR3 totals 16 residues. Trimming removed 5 bases at V and 2 bases at J, with 16 bases between.

In its sample, this clone was seen a few times. The chain links TRBV18 to TRBJ2-2; 7 bases are shared with TRBD1. Germline CDR1 KGHSH, CDR2 LQKENI. J was trimmed by 6 bases and V by 6 bases; bases with no gene match: 4. The CDR3 covers 13 residues. The CDR3, as DNA: TGTGCCAGCTCCTCGACAGGGTCCGGGGAGCTGTTTTTT. Translation gives CASSSTGSGELFF. Variable domain in full (rest from reference TRBV18 and TRBJ2-2): NAGVMQNPRHLVRRRGQEARLRCSPMKGHSHVYWYRQLPEEGLKFMVYLQKENIIDESGMPKERFSAEFPKEGPSILRIQQVVRGDSAAYFCASSSTGSGELFFGEGSRLTVL.

The gene calls are TRBV5-5 and TRBJ1-1, with unresolved D. V lost 7 bases and J lost 0, with 7 bases in between. Germline values: CDR1 SGHKS, CDR2 YYEKEE (reference sequence). The CDR3 contains 12 residues. The CDR3 sequence: CASDTLNTEAFF. The CDR3 region has the DNA TGTGCCAGCGACACACTGAACACTGAAGCTTTCTTT.

The CDR3 protein is CASSFYRAEEHGYTF. The CDR3 nucleotides are TGTGCCAGCAGCTTCTACAGGGCGGAGGAGCATGGCTACACCTTC. The chain links TRBV7-9 to TRBJ1-2, with D possibly being TRBD1 (6 bases). From germline, CDR1 is SEHNR and CDR2 FQNEAQ (reference sequence). V lost 3 bases and J lost 6, with 17 bases in between. CDR3 size: 15 residues.

This clone was seen more than once but under ten times. The gene calls are TRBV7-3 and TRBJ2-5; the match to TRBD2 covers 12 bases. This CDR3 comprises 16 residues. The germline CDR1 and CDR2 sequences are SGHTA and FQGTGA. Trimming removed 4 bases from V and 5 bases from J; junction bases left unmatched: 8. The CDR3 sequence: CASSSTSGGGGETQYF. CDR3 nucleotides: TGTGCCAGCAGCTCGACTAGCGGGGGAGGTGGGGAGACCCAGTACTTC.

The chain joins TRBV5-6 to TRBJ1-2; TRBD1 aligns across 7 bases. The V segment lost 1 base and the J segment 4 bases; nucleotides outside the gene matches: 4. In germline, CDR1 is SGHDT, CDR2 YYEEEE. This CDR3 has 14 amino acids. This CDR3 reads CASSLWNRGYGYTF. In nucleotides, the CDR3 is TGTGCCAGCAGCTTGTGGAACAGGGGCTATGGCTACACCTTC.